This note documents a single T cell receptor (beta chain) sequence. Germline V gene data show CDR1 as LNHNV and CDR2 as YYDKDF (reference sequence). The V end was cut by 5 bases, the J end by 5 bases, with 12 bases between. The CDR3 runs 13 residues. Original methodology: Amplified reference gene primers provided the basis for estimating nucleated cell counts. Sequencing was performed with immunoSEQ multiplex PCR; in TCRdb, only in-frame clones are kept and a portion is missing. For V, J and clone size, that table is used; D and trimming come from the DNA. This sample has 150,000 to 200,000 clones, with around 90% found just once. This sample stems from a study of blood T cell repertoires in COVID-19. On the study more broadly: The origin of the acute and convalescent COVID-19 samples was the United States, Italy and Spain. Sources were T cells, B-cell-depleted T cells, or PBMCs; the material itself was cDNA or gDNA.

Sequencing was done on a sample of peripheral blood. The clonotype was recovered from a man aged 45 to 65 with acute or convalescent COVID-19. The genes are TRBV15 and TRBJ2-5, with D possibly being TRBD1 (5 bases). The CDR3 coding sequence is TGTGCCACCAGCGGGAACAGGCGGGAGACCCAGTACTTC. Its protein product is CATSGNRRETQYF.